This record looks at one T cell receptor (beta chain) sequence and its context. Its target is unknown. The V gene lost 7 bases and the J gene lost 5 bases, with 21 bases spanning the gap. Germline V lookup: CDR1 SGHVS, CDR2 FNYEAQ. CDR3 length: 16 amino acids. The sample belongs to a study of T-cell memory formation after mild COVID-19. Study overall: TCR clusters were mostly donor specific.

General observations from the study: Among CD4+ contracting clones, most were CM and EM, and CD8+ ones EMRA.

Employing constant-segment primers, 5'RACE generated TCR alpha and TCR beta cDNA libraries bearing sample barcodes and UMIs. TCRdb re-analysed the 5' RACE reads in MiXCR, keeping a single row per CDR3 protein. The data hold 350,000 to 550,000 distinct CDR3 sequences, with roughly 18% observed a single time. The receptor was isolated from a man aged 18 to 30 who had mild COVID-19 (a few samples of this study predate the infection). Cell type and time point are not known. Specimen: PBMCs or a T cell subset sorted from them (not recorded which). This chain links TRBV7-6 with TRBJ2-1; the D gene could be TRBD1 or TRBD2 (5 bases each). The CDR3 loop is CASTPRGLRANNEQFF. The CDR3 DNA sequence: TGTGCCAGCACTCCGAGGGGTCTGCGGGCGAACAATGAGCAGTTCTTC. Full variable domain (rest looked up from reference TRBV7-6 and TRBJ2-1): GAGVSQSPRYKVTKRGQDVALRCDPISGHVSLYWYRQALGQGPEFLTYFNYEAQQDKSGLPNDRFSAERPEGSISTLTIQRTEQRDSAMYRCASTPRGLRANNEQFFGPGTRLTVL.